The next 3 T cell receptor beta chains were all read from a single sample in a study of blood T cell repertoires in COVID-19. Method: immunoSEQ multiplex PCR; TCRdb's copy keeps in-frame clones and lacks some. Seen here are some 160,000 clones, 75% to 90% observed once, and the top ten hold 2.5% to 3.5%. Sequencing input: peripheral blood. These receptors were taken from a woman aged 55-69 years with active COVID-19.

V is TRBV3-1 (or the pseudogene TRBV3-2) and J is TRBJ2-7, with no clear D. This CDR3 region has 11 residues. The V and J ends lost 0 bases and 9 bases respectively, with 6 bases between them. Germline V gene sequence: CDR1 LGHDT, CDR2 YNNKEL (reference sequence). CDR3 protein: CASSQDPGQYF. The DNA of the CDR3 is TGTGCCAGCAGCCAAGACCCCGGGCAGTACTTC.

The CDR3 DNA is TGTGCCAGCATGAGATCACTAGTTGGCGATGAGCAGTTCTTC. Encoded protein: CASMRSLVGDEQFF. The rearrangement uses TRBV2 and TRBJ2-1; tentative D call: TRBD2 (5 bases). The CDR3 runs to 14 residues. Germline V gene lookup returns CDR1 SNHLY and CDR2 FYNNEI. The V and J ends lost 7 bases and 8 bases respectively, with 18 bases between them.

V is TRBV28 and J is TRBJ2-1; 12 bases match TRBD2. The V gene's germline CDR1 is MDHEN and CDR2 SYDVKM. J was trimmed by 6 bases and V by 6 bases; bases with no gene match: 9. There are 16 residues in the CDR3. CDR3 nucleotide sequence: TGTGCCAGCAGACTCAGACGGACTAGCGGGACCAATGAGCAGTTCTTC. Its translation is CASRLRRTSGTNEQFF. The full variable domain, in which reference TRBV28 and TRBJ2-1 provide the parts outside the CDR3, is DVKVTQSSRYLVKRTGEKVFLECVQDMDHENMFWYRQDPGLGLRLIYFSYDVKMKEKGDIPEGYSVSREKKERFSLILESASTNQTSMYLCASRLRRTSGTNEQFFGPGTRLTVL.